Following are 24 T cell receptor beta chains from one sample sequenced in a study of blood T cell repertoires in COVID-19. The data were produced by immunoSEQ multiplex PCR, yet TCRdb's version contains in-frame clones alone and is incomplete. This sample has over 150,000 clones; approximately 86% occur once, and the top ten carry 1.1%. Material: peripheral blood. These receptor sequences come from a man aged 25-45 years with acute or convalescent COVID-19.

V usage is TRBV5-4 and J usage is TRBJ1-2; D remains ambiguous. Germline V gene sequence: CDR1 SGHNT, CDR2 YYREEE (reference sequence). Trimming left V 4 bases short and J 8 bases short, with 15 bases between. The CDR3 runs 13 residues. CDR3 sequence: CASSPRELGGYTF. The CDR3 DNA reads TGTGCCAGCAGCCCCCGGGAGCTGGGAGGCTACACCTTC.

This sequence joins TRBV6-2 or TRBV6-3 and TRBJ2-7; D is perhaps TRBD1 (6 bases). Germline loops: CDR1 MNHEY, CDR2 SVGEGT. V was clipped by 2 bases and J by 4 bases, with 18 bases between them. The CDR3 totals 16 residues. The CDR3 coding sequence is TGTGCCAGCAGTTACGATCGGTGGGCAGGGGATTACGAGCAGTACTTC. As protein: CASSYDRWAGDYEQYF.

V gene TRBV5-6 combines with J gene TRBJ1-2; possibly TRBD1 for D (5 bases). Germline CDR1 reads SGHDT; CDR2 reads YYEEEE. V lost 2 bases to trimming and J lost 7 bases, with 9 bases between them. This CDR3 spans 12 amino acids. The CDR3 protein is CASSLQEGGYTF. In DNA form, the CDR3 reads TGTGCCAGCAGCTTACAGGAAGGTGGCTACACCTTC.

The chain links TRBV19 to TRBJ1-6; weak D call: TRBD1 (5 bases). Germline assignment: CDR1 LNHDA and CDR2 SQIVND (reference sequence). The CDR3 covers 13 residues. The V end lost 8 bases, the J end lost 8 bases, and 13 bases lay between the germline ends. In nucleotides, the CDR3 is TGTGCCAGTCGCGCCCCGGGGGATTCACCCCTCCACTTT. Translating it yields CASRAPGDSPLHF. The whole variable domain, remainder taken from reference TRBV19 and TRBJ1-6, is DGGITQSPKYLFRKEGQNVTLSCEQNLNHDAMYWYRQDPGQGLRLIYYSQIVNDFQKGDIAEGYSVSREKKESFPLTVTSAQKNPTAFYLCASRAPGDSPLHFGNGTRLTVT.

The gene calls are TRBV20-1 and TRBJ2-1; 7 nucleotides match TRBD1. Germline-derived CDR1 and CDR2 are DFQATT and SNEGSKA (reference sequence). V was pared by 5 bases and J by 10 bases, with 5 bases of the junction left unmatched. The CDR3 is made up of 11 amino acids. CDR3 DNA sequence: TGCAGTGCTGTAGGGACAGAGGAGCAGTTCTTC. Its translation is CSAVGTEEQFF.

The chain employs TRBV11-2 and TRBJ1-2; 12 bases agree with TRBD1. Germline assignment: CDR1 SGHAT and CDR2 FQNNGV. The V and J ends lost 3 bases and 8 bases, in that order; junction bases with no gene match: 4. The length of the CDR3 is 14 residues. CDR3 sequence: CASSLTGTGGGYTF. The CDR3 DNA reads TGTGCCAGCAGCTTGACCGGGACAGGGGGCGGCTACACCTTC.

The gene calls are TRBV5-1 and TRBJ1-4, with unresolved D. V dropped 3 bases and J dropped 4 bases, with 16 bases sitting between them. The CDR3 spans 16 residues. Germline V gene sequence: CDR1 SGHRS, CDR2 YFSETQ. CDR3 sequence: CASSSSGSEFNEKLFF. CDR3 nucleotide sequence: TGCGCCAGCAGCTCATCCGGGAGCGAGTTTAATGAAAAACTGTTTTTT.

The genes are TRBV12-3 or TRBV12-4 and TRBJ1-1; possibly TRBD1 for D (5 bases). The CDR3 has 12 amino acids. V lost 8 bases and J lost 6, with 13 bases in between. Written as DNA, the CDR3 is TGTGCCAGCCGGGGGGGTGGCGCTGAAGCTTTCTTT. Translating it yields CASRGGGAEAFF.

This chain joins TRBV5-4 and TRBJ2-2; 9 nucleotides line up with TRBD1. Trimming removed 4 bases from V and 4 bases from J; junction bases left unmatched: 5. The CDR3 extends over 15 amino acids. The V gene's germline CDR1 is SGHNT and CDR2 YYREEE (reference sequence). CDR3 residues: CASSADRGATGELFF. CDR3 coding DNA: TGTGCCAGCAGCGCGGACAGGGGAGCCACCGGGGAGCTGTTTTTT.

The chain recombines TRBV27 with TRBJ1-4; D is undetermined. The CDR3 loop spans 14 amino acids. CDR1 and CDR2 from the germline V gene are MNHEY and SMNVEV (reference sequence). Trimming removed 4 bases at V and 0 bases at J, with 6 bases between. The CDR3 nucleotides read TGTGCCAGCAGTTCCATGTCAACTAATGAAAAACTGTTTTTT. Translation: CASSSMSTNEKLFF.

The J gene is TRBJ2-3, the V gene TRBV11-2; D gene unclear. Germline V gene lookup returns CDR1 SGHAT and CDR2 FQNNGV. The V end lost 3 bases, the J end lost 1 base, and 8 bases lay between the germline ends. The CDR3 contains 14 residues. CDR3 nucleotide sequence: TGTGCCAGCAGCTTTTACCGAGGCACAGATACGCAGTATTTT. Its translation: CASSFYRGTDTQYF.

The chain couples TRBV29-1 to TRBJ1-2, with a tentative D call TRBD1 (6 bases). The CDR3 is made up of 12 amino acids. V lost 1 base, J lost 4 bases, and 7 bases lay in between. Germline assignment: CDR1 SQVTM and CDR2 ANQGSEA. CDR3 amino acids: CSVEGTVYGYTF. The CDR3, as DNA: TGCAGCGTTGAAGGGACAGTCTATGGCTACACCTTC.

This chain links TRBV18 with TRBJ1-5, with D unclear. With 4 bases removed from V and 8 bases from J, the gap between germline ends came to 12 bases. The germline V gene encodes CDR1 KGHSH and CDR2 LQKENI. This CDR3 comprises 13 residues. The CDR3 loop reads CASSQRASEPQHF. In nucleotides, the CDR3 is TGTGCCAGCTCACAGAGAGCTTCTGAGCCCCAGCATTTT.

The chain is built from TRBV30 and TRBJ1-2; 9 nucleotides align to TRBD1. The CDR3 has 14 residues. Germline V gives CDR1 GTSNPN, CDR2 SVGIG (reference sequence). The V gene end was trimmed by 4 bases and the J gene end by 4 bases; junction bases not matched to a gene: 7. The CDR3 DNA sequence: TGTGCCTGGAACCGGGGGACAGGGATCTATGGCTACACCTTC. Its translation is CAWNRGTGIYGYTF. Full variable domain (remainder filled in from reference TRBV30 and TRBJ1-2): SQTIHQWPATLVQPVGSPLSLECTVEGTSNPNLYWYRQAAGRGLQLLFYSVGIGQISSEVPQNLSASRPQDRQFILSSKKLLLSDSGFYLCAWNRGTGIYGYTFGSGTRLTVV.

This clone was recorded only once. Here the CDR3 DNA reads TGTGCCAGCTCACCACCGGGACTCATGGCGACCCAGTACTTC. Protein product: CASSPPGLMATQYF. The rearrangement links TRBV18 to TRBJ2-5; a possible D gene is TRBD2 (6 bases). Trimming removed 0 bases from V and 7 bases from J, with 12 bases in between. Germline V gene sequence: CDR1 KGHSH, CDR2 LQKENI. The CDR3 totals 14 residues. Filled out from reference TRBV18 and TRBJ2-5, the complete variable domain reads NAGVMQNPRHLVRRRGQEARLRCSPMKGHSHVYWYRQLPEEGLKFMVYLQKENIIDESGMPKERFSAEFPKEGPSILRIQQVVRGDSAAYFCASSPPGLMATQYFGPGTRLLVL.

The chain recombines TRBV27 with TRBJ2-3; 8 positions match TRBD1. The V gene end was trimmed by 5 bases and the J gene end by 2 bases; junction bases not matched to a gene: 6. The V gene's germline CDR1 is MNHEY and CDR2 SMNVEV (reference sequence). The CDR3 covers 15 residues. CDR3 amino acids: CASSPWGQDTDTQYF. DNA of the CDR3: TGTGCCAGCAGTCCCTGGGGACAGGACACAGATACGCAGTATTTT.

The CDR3 DNA reads TGTGCCAGCAGCCTAGGCAGGGGGCGGACTGAAGCTTTCTTT. It codes for CASSLGRGRTEAFF. V is TRBV3-1 (or the pseudogene TRBV3-2) and J is TRBJ1-1; 8 positions agree with TRBD1. Germline loops: CDR1 LGHDT, CDR2 YNNKEL (reference sequence). The V gene end was trimmed by 4 bases and the J gene end by 5 bases; junction bases not matched to a gene: 6. The CDR3 totals 14 residues.

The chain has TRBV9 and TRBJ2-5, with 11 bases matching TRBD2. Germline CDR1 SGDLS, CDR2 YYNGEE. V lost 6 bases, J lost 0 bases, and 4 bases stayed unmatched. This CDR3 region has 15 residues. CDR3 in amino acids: CASTSSGGYQETQYF. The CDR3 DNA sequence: TGTGCCAGCACCTCTAGCGGGGGGTACCAAGAGACCCAGTACTTC.

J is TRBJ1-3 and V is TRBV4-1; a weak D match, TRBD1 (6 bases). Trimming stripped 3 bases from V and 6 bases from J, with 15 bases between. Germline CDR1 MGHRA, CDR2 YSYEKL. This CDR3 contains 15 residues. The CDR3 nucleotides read TGCGCCAGCAGCCATCCCCAGGGGAAAAAAAACACCATATATTTT. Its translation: CASSHPQGKKNTIYF.

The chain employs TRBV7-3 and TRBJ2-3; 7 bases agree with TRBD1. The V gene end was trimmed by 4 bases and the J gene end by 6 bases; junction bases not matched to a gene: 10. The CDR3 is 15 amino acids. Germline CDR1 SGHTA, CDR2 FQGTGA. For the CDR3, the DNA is TGTGCCAGCAGCTCCTCGAGCCTCAGGGGGGATACGCAGTATTTT. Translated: CASSSSSLRGDTQYF.

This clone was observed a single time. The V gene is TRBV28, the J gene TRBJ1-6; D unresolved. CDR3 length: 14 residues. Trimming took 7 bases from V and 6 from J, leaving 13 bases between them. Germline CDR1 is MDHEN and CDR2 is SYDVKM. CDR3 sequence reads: CASTFRQVNSPLHF. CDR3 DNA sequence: TGTGCCAGCACTTTTCGGCAGGTTAATTCACCCCTCCACTTT.

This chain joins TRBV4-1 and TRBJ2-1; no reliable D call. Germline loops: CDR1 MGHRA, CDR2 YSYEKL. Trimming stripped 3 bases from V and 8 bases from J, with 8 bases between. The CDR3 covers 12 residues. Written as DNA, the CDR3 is TGCGCCAGCAGCCATGTCGCGGATGAGCAGTTCTTC. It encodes CASSHVADEQFF.

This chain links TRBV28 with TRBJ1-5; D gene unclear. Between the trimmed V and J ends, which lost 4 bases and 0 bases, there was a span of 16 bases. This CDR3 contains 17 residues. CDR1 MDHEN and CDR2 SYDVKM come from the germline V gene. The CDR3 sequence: CASSYLGQSYSNQPQHF. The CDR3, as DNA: TGTGCCAGCAGTTATCTTGGGCAGAGTTATAGCAATCAGCCCCAGCATTTT.

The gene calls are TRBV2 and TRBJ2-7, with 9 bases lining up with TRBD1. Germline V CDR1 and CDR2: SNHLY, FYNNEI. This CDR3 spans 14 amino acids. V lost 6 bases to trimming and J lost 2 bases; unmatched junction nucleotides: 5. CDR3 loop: CASRKGQGTYEQYF. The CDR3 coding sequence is TGTGCCAGCAGAAAAGGACAGGGGACCTACGAGCAGTACTTC.